These T cell receptor beta chains were read from a single sample in a study of cytomegalovirus exposure and HLA in healthy donors. The data were produced by immunoSEQ multiplex PCR, yet TCRdb's version contains in-frame clones alone and is incomplete. The sample shows over 95,000 clones, around 77% of them seen only once. Sequencing was carried out using PBMCs. Receptor source: a man aged 40-55 years in good health and CMV-seropositive. The CDR3 runs from the conserved cysteine through the conserved F or W. The order of the fields is D gene, J gene, clone size, V gene, CDR3 length, CDR3 protein, CDR3 DNA. D genes are given only for firm matches. Only part of the rows carry a size: once, few, many, or a class if the clone is expanded.

TRBD2,TRBJ2-1,NA,TRBV15,16,CATSRGTSGGWNEQFF,TGTGCCACCAGCAGAGGGACTAGCGGGGGTTGGAATGAGCAGTTCTTC
NA,TRBJ1-1,few,TRBV27,13,CASSDTGSTEAFF,TGTGCCAGCAGTGATACAGGGAGCACTGAAGCTTTCTTT
NA,TRBJ1-6,NA,TRBV5-1,13,CASNIQGGSPLHF,TGCGCCAGCAACATACAGGGCGGCTCACCCCTCCACTTT
NA,TRBJ1-1,NA,TRBV7-8,12,CASSSRGSGAFF,TGTGCCAGCAGTTCCCGGGGTAGTGGAGCTTTCTTT
NA,TRBJ1-2,once,TRBV7-8,18,CASSLGTRSRQIPRGYTF,TGTGCCAGCAGCTTAGGTACGCGGTCCCGCCAGATTCCAAGGGGCTACACCTTC
TRBD2,TRBJ2-7,NA,TRBV6-6,14,CASRGTSGGYEQYF,TGTGCCAGCAGGGGGACTAGCGGGGGCTACGAGCAGTACTTC
TRBD1,TRBJ2-5,NA,TRBV18,13,CASSPRQGETQYF,TGTGCCAGCTCACCACGACAGGGAGAGACCCAGTACTTC
TRBD1,TRBJ1-2,NA,TRBV6-5,12,CASSRQGNGYTF,TGTGCCAGCAGTCGACAGGGAAATGGCTACACCTTC
NA,TRBJ2-7,few,TRBV18,12,CASSPQGREQYF,TGTGCCAGCTCACCACAGGGGAGGGAGCAGTACTTC
TRBD2,TRBJ2-3,once,TRBV28,15,CASSTSGGYTDTQYF,TGTGCCAGCAGTACAAGCGGGGGCTACACAGATACGCAGTATTTT
TRBD1,TRBJ2-5,NA,TRBV7-7,12,CASSRDSATQYF,TGTGCTAGCAGCCGGGACAGCGCCACCCAGTACTTC
TRBD2,TRBJ2-5,few,TRBV28,18,CASSSIAGRAARRETQYF,TGTGCCAGCAGTTCAATAGCGGGGCGCGCGGCCCGGAGAGAGACCCAGTACTTC
NA,TRBJ1-4,NA,TRBV5-1,15,CASSGTGPTNEKLFF,TGCGCCAGCAGCGGAACAGGGCCAACTAATGAAAAACTGTTTTTT
TRBD1,TRBJ1-2,few,TRBV7-3,18,CASSLRIAIWTGVRGYTF,TGTGCCAGCAGCTTAAGGATCGCCATATGGACAGGGGTAAGGGGCTACACCTTC
NA,TRBJ1-2,few,TRBV19,15,CASSKPGQSNYGYTF,TGTGCCAGTAGTAAACCAGGACAGTCCAACTATGGCTACACCTTC
TRBD1,TRBJ2-7,NA,TRBV6-7,16,CASSYSIGTGVHEQYF,TGTGCCAGCAGTTACTCGATAGGGACAGGGGTCCACGAGCAGTACTTC
TRBD2,TRBJ2-1,NA,TRBV4-1,14,CASSPSGGYNEQFF,TGCGCCAGCAGCCCTAGCGGGGGTTACAATGAGCAGTTCTTC
NA,TRBJ2-6,many,TRBV10-3,14,CAIRDSSGANVLTF,TGTGCCATCAGGGACAGCTCTGGGGCCAACGTCCTGACTTTC
NA,TRBJ2-1,few,TRBV10-2,13,CASGSRQVNEQFF,TGCGCCAGCGGTAGCAGACAGGTAAATGAGCAGTTCTTC
NA,TRBJ1-1,NA,TRBV20-1,10,CRPQGTEAFF,TGCAGACCACAGGGAACTGAAGCTTTCTTT
TRBD1,TRBJ1-2,NA,TRBV28,15,CASSNRDRRLYGYTF,TGTGCCAGCAGTAACCGGGACAGGAGACTCTATGGCTACACCTTC
TRBD1,TRBJ1-1,NA,TRBV2,14,CASRPGQANTEAFF,TGTGCCAGCAGGCCCGGACAGGCTAACACTGAAGCTTTCTTT
NA,TRBJ1-2,NA,TRBV4-1,12,CASSPRVGGYTF,TGCGCCAGCAGCCCCCGAGTCGGTGGCTACACCTTC